A single sample gave rise to the 18 T cell receptor beta chains below, sequenced in a study of blood T cell repertoires in COVID-19. The repertoire was sequenced with immunoSEQ multiplex PCR; TCRdb's copy has only in-frame clones and lacks some. Among 190,000 or so clones listed, roughly 94% were seen once. The sample was peripheral blood. Source of these receptors: a man aged 25-45 years with COVID-19, enrolled during active disease.

The chain employs TRBV2 and TRBJ1-2; D might be TRBD1 (5 bases). V lost 6 bases and J 7 bases, leaving 12 bases between the germline ends. Germline lookup yields CDR1 SNHLY and CDR2 FYNNEI. This CDR3 has 12 residues. The CDR3 bases are TGTGCCAGCAGGGCGGGGCAGGGTGGCTACACCTTC. Residues: CASRAGQGGYTF.

The chain combines TRBV10-3 with TRBJ2-1, with D perhaps matching TRBD1 (6 bases). CDR3 length: 16 amino acids. From germline, CDR1 is ENHRY and CDR2 SYGVKD. Trimming took off 3 bases at V and 6 bases at J, with 18 bases between the two ends. The CDR3 region is CAISDLGAGDRNEQFF. The DNA for the CDR3 is TGTGCCATCAGTGATCTAGGGGCAGGGGACCGCAATGAGCAGTTCTTC.

V and J are TRBV11-2 and TRBJ2-7; 12 bases match TRBD2. Germline CDR1 reads SGHAT; CDR2 reads FQNNGV. This CDR3 has 16 residues. With 5 bases clipped from V and 6 bases from J, the junction kept 11 bases outside the gene matches. CDR3 sequence (DNA): TGTGCCAGCAGCAGACTAGCGGGGGAGAACCCCCGCGAGCAGTACTTC. The encoded protein is CASSRLAGENPREQYF.

This chain's CDR3 is CASSLVLTSTDTQYF. The CDR3, as DNA: TGTGCCAGCAGCTTGGTACTGACTAGCACAGATACGCAGTATTTT. This chain connects TRBV5-4 to TRBJ2-3; D is undetermined. CDR1 is SGHNT and CDR2 is YYREEE in the germline V gene (reference sequence). CDR3 size: 15 residues. V dropped 0 bases and J dropped 0 bases, with 8 bases sitting between them.

CDR3 DNA sequence: TGTGCCAGCAGCCTGGGGGAGGGGCACTATGGCTACACCTTC. This encodes CASSLGEGHYGYTF. The chain links TRBV6-5 to TRBJ1-2; a weak D match, TRBD1 (5 bases). V lost 6 bases and J 3 bases, leaving 14 bases between the germline ends. Germline-derived CDR1 and CDR2 are MNHEY and SVGAGI. This CDR3 is 14 amino acids long.

The V gene is TRBV11-2, the J gene TRBJ2-7, with TRBD2 matching over 8 bases. From germline, CDR1 is SGHAT and CDR2 FQNNGV. The CDR3 runs to 14 residues. With V trimmed by 4 bases and J by 2 bases, 4 bases remained unmatched. Here the CDR3 DNA reads TGTGCCAGCAGCTCAATAGCGGGGCCCTACGAGCAGTACTTC. Protein sequence: CASSSIAGPYEQYF.

The chain is built from TRBV27 and TRBJ1-1; no clear D. The germline gives CDR1 MNHEY, CDR2 SMNVEV (reference sequence). CDR3 size: 14 residues. V was pared by 5 bases and J by 4 bases, with 14 bases between. The CDR3 nucleotides are TGTGCCAGCAGTGCGGCCGTGCTGGGCACTGAAGCTTTCTTT. Encoded protein: CASSAAVLGTEAFF.

V and J are TRBV4-2 and TRBJ1-5; 8 bases align to TRBD1. In germline, CDR1 is LGHNA, CDR2 YNFKEQ. V shed 4 bases and J 4 bases; nucleotides not matched to a gene: 9. The CDR3 runs 16 residues. In DNA form, the CDR3 reads TGTGCCAGCAGCCGAGGACAGGGCGATGGGAATCAGCCCCAGCATTTT. Translating it yields CASSRGQGDGNQPQHF.

This rearrangement joins TRBV4-1 to TRBJ1-2, with 7 nucleotides matching TRBD1. CDR3 length: 15 residues. Germline loops: CDR1 MGHRA, CDR2 YSYEKL. Losses at the gene ends were 0 bases for V and 1 base for J; bases not matched to a gene: 2. The CDR3 bases are TGCGCCAGCAGCCAAGAAGGGACAGATAACTATGGCTACACCTTC. This encodes CASSQEGTDNYGYTF.

V is TRBV19 and J is TRBJ2-2, with 8 bases aligning to TRBD2. CDR1 and CDR2 from the germline V gene are LNHDA and SQIVND (reference sequence). The CDR3 loop spans 14 amino acids. V shed 10 bases and J 3 bases; nucleotides not matched to a gene: 7. CDR3 protein: CATGGVGHTGELFF. CDR3 DNA sequence: TGTGCCACCGGGGGGGTGGGCCACACCGGGGAGCTGTTTTTT.

This chain connects TRBV5-1 to TRBJ2-6; D is ambiguous. Germline lookup yields CDR1 SGHRS and CDR2 YFSETQ. V lost 4 bases and J 1 base, leaving 6 bases between the germline ends. The CDR3 is 14 residues long. The CDR3 DNA follows: TGCGCCAGCAGCCCACTTTCTGGGGCCAACGTCCTGACTTTC. Protein sequence: CASSPLSGANVLTF.

The chain uses TRBV7-3 and TRBJ1-6; TRBD1 matches at 7 bases. The CDR3 runs 14 residues. The V segment lost 6 bases and the J segment 6 bases; nucleotides outside the gene matches: 5. From germline, CDR1 is SGHTA and CDR2 FQGTGA. In DNA form, the CDR3 reads TGTGCCAGCAGTATGACAGGGCCTAATTCACCCCTCCACTTT. Translating gives CASSMTGPNSPLHF. Together with reference TRBV7-3 and TRBJ1-6, the CDR3 gives the full variable domain: GAGVSQTPSNKVTEKGKYVELRCDPISGHTALYWYRQSLGQGPEFLIYFQGTGAADDSGLPNDRFFAVRPEGSVSTLKIQRTERGDSAVYLCASSMTGPNSPLHFGNGTRLTVT.

The chain uses TRBV2 and TRBJ1-5; 8 bases match TRBD1. CDR1 is SNHLY and CDR2 is FYNNEI in the germline V gene. V lost 4 bases and J lost 5; bases outside the gene matches: 4. There are 14 residues in the CDR3. As DNA, the CDR3 is TGTGCCAGCAGTGCGGACAGGGTGGATCAGCCCCAGCATTTT. This codes for CASSADRVDQPQHF.

This chain connects TRBV7-3 to TRBJ2-2, with D possibly matching TRBD2 (6 bases). This CDR3 has 13 amino acids. Germline CDR1 and CDR2: SGHTA and FQGTGA. The V end was cut by 5 bases, the J end by 7 bases, with 11 bases between. The CDR3, as DNA: TGTGCCAGCAGCACCGGGAGTCACGGGGAGCTGTTTTTT. Residues: CASSTGSHGELFF.

The chain joins TRBV7-9 to TRBJ2-5; D is perhaps TRBD2 (5 bases). This CDR3 region has 16 residues. The germline V gene has CDR1 SEHNR and CDR2 FQNEAQ (reference sequence). The V end was cut by 1 base, the J end by 4 bases, with 16 bases between. This CDR3 is CASSLGDVVGGETQYF. The CDR3 DNA is TGTGCCAGCAGCTTAGGAGATGTGGTTGGAGGAGAGACCCAGTACTTC.

The chain has TRBV25-1 and TRBJ2-5; weak D call: TRBD2 (7 bases). V lost 5 bases, J lost 5 bases, and 12 bases lay in between. There are 13 residues in the CDR3. Per the germline V gene, CDR1 is MGHDK and CDR2 is SYGVNS. CDR3 bases: TGTGCCAGCAGTCGAGGGGGAGGGGAGACCCAGTACTTC. Amino acid sequence: CASSRGGGETQYF.

The J gene is TRBJ1-1, the V gene TRBV30, with D tentatively TRBD1 (6 bases). This CDR3 region has 15 residues. Germline CDR1 and CDR2: GTSNPN and SVGIG (reference sequence). V gave up 4 bases and J gave up 1 base, with 16 bases separating them. The CDR3 DNA reads as TGTGCCTGGATGGGTGGACTGACAGGGAACACTGAAGCTTTCTTT. The encoded protein is CAWMGGLTGNTEAFF.

This CDR3 reads CASSPGQRNEKLFF. The DNA for the CDR3 is TGTGCCAGCAGCCCGGGACAGAGGAATGAAAAACTGTTTTTT. This chain links TRBV5-4 with TRBJ1-4; 7 nucleotides line up with TRBD1. The V and J ends lost 4 bases and 5 bases, in that order; junction bases with no gene match: 5. CDR3 length: 14 amino acids. Germline V gene sequence: CDR1 SGHNT, CDR2 YYREEE (reference sequence).